One sample yielded the 2 T cell receptor beta chains listed below, sequenced in a study of blood T cell repertoires in COVID-19. Libraries were prepared by immunoSEQ multiplex PCR; TCRdb keeps only in-frame clonotypes and omits some of them. This sample carries over 150,000 clones, 65% to 80% of them seen once, and the ten largest clones take about 7.8%. The specimen was peripheral blood. The source of these receptors is a man aged 60 to 69 with acute or convalescent COVID-19.

CDR3 DNA sequence: TGTGCCAGCTCACCACCAGGGGATAATGAAAAACTGTTTTTT. This sequence encodes CASSPPGDNEKLFF. V and J are TRBV18 and TRBJ1-4, with a weak D call TRBD1 (5 bases). CDR3 size: 14 residues. Trimming cost V 0 bases and J 4 bases, with 6 bases left between them. CDR1 is KGHSH, CDR2 LQKENI, per germline.

This sequence joins TRBV5-1 and TRBJ2-5; 10 bases are a match to TRBD1. J lost 5 bases, V lost 4 bases, and 5 bases had no gene match. The germline V gene has CDR1 SGHRS and CDR2 YFSETQ. The CDR3 has 14 residues. Written as DNA, the CDR3 is TGCGCCAGCAGCCAGACAGGGGGCCACGAGACCCAGTACTTC. This encodes CASSQTGGHETQYF.